This TCR beta chain was obtained from a study of T cells expressing NK-cell markers. Study-level points and caveats: Leadership of the CD3+CD56-NKG2C+ fraction also belonged to these clonotypes in a handful of donors. About 1.0-8% of CD8+ T cells in several donors belonged to dominant NKG2C+ clonotypes.

TCRdb re-analyzed the 5' RACE reads; it lists each CDR3 protein once, without DNA. The data include thousands of distinct CDR3 sequences; the top ten clones carry roughly nine tenths. Germline V gene sequence: CDR1 SGHRS, CDR2 YFSETQ. The CDR3 length is 14 residues. Worth noting for this clonotype: Its antigen is unknown.

The gene calls are TRBV5-1 and TRBJ2-5; as DNA is missing, the TRBD2 call by TCRdb cannot be tested. Sequencing was done on a sample of blood T cells: a sorted CD56 or NKG2C T cell subset, CD4+ or CD8+ T cells, or bulk PBMC T cells (not recorded which). This TCR came from a man aged 18-69 years in good health. The chain's CDR3 is CASSPGTSAETQYF.